The 19 T cell receptor beta chains below were found in one sample sequenced in a study of blood T cell repertoires in COVID-19. Sequenced by immunoSEQ multiplex PCR; TCRdb stores in-frame clones only, minus some. The sample has 190,000 or so clones, about 80% seen once. What was sequenced was PBMCs or T cells enriched from blood (not recorded which). The receptors here all came from a man aged 40-50 years who had recovered from COVID-19.

This chain uses TRBV7-2 with TRBJ1-1, with 8 bases fitting TRBD1. V dropped 2 bases and J dropped 3; count of bases not matched to a gene: 5. CDR1 and CDR2 (germline): SGHTA, FQGNSA. The CDR3 consists of 15 residues. As DNA, the CDR3 is TGTGCCAGCAGCTTACCGCAGGGGGCTCACACTGAAGCTTTCTTT. Its protein is CASSLPQGAHTEAFF.

In DNA form, the CDR3 reads TGTGCCAGCAGCAAAGCCATCCCCCCGGGGGGGGGCCAACACAATGAGCAGTTCTTC. Residues: CASSKAIPPGGGQHNEQFF. The chain couples TRBV21-1 to TRBJ2-1; the table's D gene call, TRBD2, was not cross checked with the DNA. TRBV21-1 is a known pseudogene. This CDR3 has 19 amino acids.

V gene TRBV7-2 combines with J gene TRBJ2-3; 9 positions agree with TRBD2. This CDR3 comprises 15 residues. Germline trimming cut 8 bases from V and 2 bases from J; bases unmatched to any gene: 8. Germline values: CDR1 SGHTA, CDR2 FQGNSA. CDR3 loop: CASAISGGNTDTQYF. The DNA of the CDR3 is TGTGCCAGCGCAATTAGCGGGGGAAACACAGATACGCAGTATTTT. Supplemented by reference TRBV7-2 and TRBJ2-3, the full variable domain reads GAGVSQSPSNKVTEKGKDVELRCDPISGHTALYWYRQSLGQGLEFLIYFQGNSAPDKSGLPSDRFSAERTGGSVSTLTIQRTQQEDSAVYLCASAISGGNTDTQYFGPGTRLTVL.

This clone was recorded only once. The gene calls are TRBV11-2 and TRBJ1-4, with 9 bases aligning to TRBD1. This CDR3 is 16 amino acids long. Germline V CDR1 and CDR2: SGHAT, FQNNGV. The V and J ends lost 5 bases and 0 bases, in that order; junction bases with no gene match: 4. The CDR3 protein is CASSPDRGSTNEKLFF. In DNA, the CDR3 is TGTGCCAGCAGCCCGGACAGGGGCTCAACTAATGAAAAACTGTTTTTT.

This rearrangement joins TRBV18 to TRBJ1-3; the D gene is possibly TRBD1 (5 bases). Per the germline V gene, CDR1 is KGHSH and CDR2 is LQKENI. Trimming cost V 4 bases and J 0 bases, with 13 bases left between them. The CDR3 is 16 amino acids. Written as DNA, the CDR3 is TGTGCCAGCTCACTTAACAGGCCCTCCTCTGGAAACACCATATATTTT. This sequence encodes CASSLNRPSSGNTIYF.

This clone was observed once. The CDR3 here is CASSGQGAGGEQFF. The CDR3 DNA is TGCGCCAGCAGCGGACAGGGGGCGGGGGGGGAGCAGTTCTTC. The chain joins TRBV5-1 to TRBJ2-1, with 11 positions matching TRBD1. From germline, CDR1 is SGHRS and CDR2 YFSETQ. The V segment lost 4 bases and the J segment 10 bases; nucleotides outside the gene matches: 7. The CDR3 has 14 amino acids.

This chain uses TRBV2 with TRBJ1-1; no firm D call. Per the germline V gene, CDR1 is SNHLY and CDR2 is FYNNEI. The V end lost 1 base, the J end lost 4 bases, and 7 bases lay between the germline ends. CDR3 size: 13 residues. The CDR3 DNA reads TGTGCCAGCAGTGAAGATCGGGGCACTGAAGCTTTCTTT. Translating it yields CASSEDRGTEAFF.

The chain recombines TRBV7-6 with TRBJ1-2; tentatively, D is TRBD1 (6 bases). The germline V gene has CDR1 SGHVS and CDR2 FNYEAQ. This CDR3 comprises 14 residues. The V end was cut by 9 bases, the J end by 2 bases, with 16 bases between. CDR3: CASGAGAPNYGYTF. The CDR3 DNA reads as TGTGCCAGTGGAGCAGGGGCCCCAAACTATGGCTACACCTTC.

Only a few counts were recorded for this clone. The chain combines TRBV18 with TRBJ2-1; a possible D gene is TRBD1 (5 bases). The V end lost 2 bases, the J end lost 5 bases, and 16 bases lay between the germline ends. Germline assignment: CDR1 KGHSH and CDR2 LQKENI. The CDR3 length is 16 residues. The CDR3 sequence: CASSPNGQGNNNEQFF. In nucleotides, the CDR3 is TGTGCCAGCTCACCAAACGGGCAGGGAAACAACAATGAGCAGTTCTTC.

The gene calls are TRBV6-2 or TRBV6-3 and TRBJ2-6; D uncertain. The V end was cut by 0 bases, the J end by 2 bases, with 5 bases between. Germline-derived CDR1 and CDR2 are MNHEY and SVGEGT. CDR3 length: 15 residues. CDR3 sequence reads: CASSYSSAGANVLTF. The CDR3 region has the DNA TGTGCCAGCAGTTACTCGTCAGCTGGGGCCAACGTCCTGACTTTC.

The rearrangement joins TRBV6-5 to TRBJ1-1; D not resolved. Germline-derived CDR1 and CDR2 are MNHEY and SVGAGI. V gave up 2 bases and J gave up 6 bases, with 10 bases separating them. This CDR3 has 13 amino acids. The CDR3 DNA is TGTGCCAGCAGTTACGGAGGCGGTCCTGAAGCTTTCTTT. Protein product: CASSYGGGPEAFF.

This rearrangement joins TRBV7-2 to TRBJ2-2, with TRBD2 matching over 11 bases. Germline CDR1 and CDR2: SGHTA and FQGNSA. V was clipped by 6 bases and J by 0 bases; unmatched bases: 3. The CDR3 loop spans 16 amino acids. This chain's CDR3 is CASRFSGGANTGELFF. CDR3 in DNA: TGTGCCAGCAGATTTAGCGGGGGGGCGAACACCGGGGAGCTGTTTTTT. Full variable domain (remainder filled in from reference TRBV7-2 and TRBJ2-2): GAGVSQSPSNKVTEKGKDVELRCDPISGHTALYWYRQSLGQGLEFLIYFQGNSAPDKSGLPSDRFSAERTGGSVSTLTIQRTQQEDSAVYLCASRFSGGANTGELFFGEGSRLTVL.

The chain links TRBV6-1 to TRBJ1-2; no clear D gene. The ends were cut back, 0 bases at V and 4 bases at J, with 12 bases in the middle. The CDR3 spans 15 residues. Germline V gives CDR1 MNHNS, CDR2 SASEGT. In DNA, the CDR3 is TGTGCCAGCAGTGAAGCCCAAGACTTAATCTATGGCTACACCTTC. Protein product: CASSEAQDLIYGYTF.

The chain joins TRBV2 to TRBJ1-4, with a possible D match to TRBD1 (5 bases). Per the germline V gene, CDR1 is SNHLY and CDR2 is FYNNEI. The CDR3 spans 15 residues. Trimming stripped 6 bases from V and 3 bases from J, with 14 bases between. CDR3 coding DNA: TGTGCCAGCAGAAGACTGGGGCTGCCTAATGAAAAACTGTTTTTT. Its protein product is CASRRLGLPNEKLFF.

The rearrangement uses TRBV7-2 and TRBJ2-5, with a possible D match to TRBD2 (6 bases). V dropped 5 bases and J dropped 5 bases, with 15 bases sitting between them. The CDR3 consists of 14 residues. In germline, CDR1 is SGHTA, CDR2 FQGNSA. DNA of the CDR3: TGTGCCAGCAGCACGGCCTCTAGCGCGGAGACCCAGTACTTC. As protein: CASSTASSAETQYF. The complete variable domain, with remaining parts taken from reference TRBV7-2 and TRBJ2-5, reads GAGVSQSPSNKVTEKGKDVELRCDPISGHTALYWYRQSLGQGLEFLIYFQGNSAPDKSGLPSDRFSAERTGGSVSTLTIQRTQQEDSAVYLCASSTASSAETQYFGPGTRLLVL.

This chain links TRBV18 with TRBJ1-5, with 7 bases lining up with TRBD1. The CDR3 is 14 residues long. V was pared by 3 bases and J by 5 bases, with 4 bases of the junction left unmatched. Germline CDR1 KGHSH, CDR2 LQKENI. The CDR3 spells CASSPGQADQPQHF. The CDR3 coding sequence is TGTGCCAGCTCACCTGGACAGGCTGATCAGCCCCAGCATTTT.

The J gene is TRBJ1-3, the V gene TRBV5-8; D remains ambiguous. The V gene lost 4 bases and the J gene lost 0 bases, with 8 bases spanning the gap. The CDR3 has 14 residues. CDR1 SGHTS and CDR2 YDEGEE come from the germline V gene. The DNA of the CDR3 is TGTGCCAGCAGCCCCACAGTCTCTGGAAACACCATATATTTT. Translating it yields CASSPTVSGNTIYF.

The chain couples TRBV4-1 to TRBJ2-7, with TRBD2 identical over 7 bases. J was trimmed by 1 base and V by 3 bases; bases with no gene match: 12. This CDR3 spans 17 amino acids. The germline CDR1 and CDR2 sequences are MGHRA and YSYEKL. CDR3 coding DNA: TGCGCCAGCAGCCATCGAAGGGGAGGGGTAACGTCCTACGAGCAGTACTTC. Protein sequence: CASSHRRGGVTSYEQYF.

This clone was observed once. The chain combines TRBV4-3 with TRBJ2-1; 9 bases match TRBD2. The junction had 9 bases not matched to a gene; V was cut back by 4 bases and J by 5 bases. Germline CDR1 LGHNA, CDR2 YSLEER. The CDR3 has 16 amino acids. The CDR3, as DNA: TGCGCCAGCAGCCTAGGCGTTGGGACTAGCAACAATGAGCAGTTCTTC. Encoded protein: CASSLGVGTSNNEQFF.